These 28 T cell receptor beta chains came from one sample sequenced in a study of OX40 agonist ivuxolimab in advanced cancers. The library was obtained by the immunoSEQ multiplex PCR assay. Entries here come from immuneACCESS through TCRdb and include only in-frame sequences with V and J called. Some clones fail to appear in such tables; in the studies checked, an unresolved V gene covers under half of the shortfall, and the cause of the remainder is unknown. This sample comprises tens of thousands of clones, approximately 91% of them detected only once. The top ten hold 0.69% of the sample. The source was CD4+ or CD8+ T cells sorted from blood, collected in a trial of the OX40 agonist ivuxolimab. The receptor source for this set is an adult with an advanced solid tumor such as melanoma, head and neck, liver or kidney cancer.

This sequence joins TRBV5-4 and TRBJ1-2; 12 positions agree with TRBD1. The germline CDR1 and CDR2 sequences are SGHNT and YYREEE (reference sequence). V was clipped by 4 bases and J by 5 bases; unmatched bases: 6. This CDR3 has 15 residues. The CDR3 nucleotides are TGTGCCAGCAGCCTTCCGGGACAGGGGGCTTATGGCTACACCTTC. Protein: CASSLPGQGAYGYTF. Using reference TRBV5-4 and TRBJ1-2 for the parts outside the CDR3, the full variable domain is ETGVTQSPTHLIKTRGQQVTLRCSSQSGHNTVSWYQQALGQGPQFIFQYYREEENGRGNFPPRFSGLQFPNYSSELNVNALELDDSALYLCASSLPGQGAYGYTFGSGTRLTVV.

The chain links TRBV7-7 to TRBJ1-6; no firm D call. The CDR3 has 13 amino acids. Germline lookup yields CDR1 SSHAT and CDR2 FNYEAQ (reference sequence). This CDR3 is CASGRDSTSPLHF. CDR3 DNA sequence: TGTGCTAGCGGACGGGATTCTACTTCACCCCTCCACTTT.

The chain has TRBV5-1 and TRBJ1-1; TRBD1 aligns across 7 bases. Germline values: CDR1 SGHRS, CDR2 YFSETQ. The CDR3 contains 14 residues. Trimming removed 3 bases from V and 1 base from J; junction bases left unmatched: 3. CDR3 sequence reads: CASSSGTANTEAFF. CDR3 nucleotide sequence: TGCGCCAGCAGCTCCGGGACAGCGAACACTGAAGCTTTCTTT.

This rearrangement joins TRBV6-6 to TRBJ2-5, with D perhaps TRBD2 (6 bases). Germline V CDR1 and CDR2: MNHNY, SVGAGI (reference sequence). The V end was cut by 8 bases, the J end by 5 bases, with 18 bases between. This CDR3 has 14 amino acids. The CDR3 sequence is CASRGSLRGETQYF. The CDR3 DNA follows: TGTGCCAGCCGAGGATCCCTGCGGGGCGAGACCCAGTACTTC.

This chain links TRBV5-5 with TRBJ2-5; either TRBD1 or TRBD2 may fit D (5 bases each). Per germline, CDR1 SGHKS and CDR2 YYEKEE (reference sequence). The V gene lost 5 bases and the J gene lost 2 bases, with 16 bases spanning the gap. The CDR3 sequence is 15 residues long. The CDR3 region has the DNA TGTGCCAGCAGGGGACGATACGGATCGCAAGAGACCCAGTACTTC. Protein product: CASRGRYGSQETQYF. The full variable domain, in which reference TRBV5-5 and TRBJ2-5 provide the parts outside the CDR3, is DAGVTQSPTHLIKTRGQQVTLRCSPISGHKSVSWYQQVLGQGPQFIFQYYEKEERGRGNFPDRFSARQFPNYSSELNVNALLLGDSALYLCASRGRYGSQETQYFGPGTRLLVL.

The rearrangement uses TRBV19 and TRBJ2-7; perhaps TRBD2 as D (5 bases). The germline V gene has CDR1 LNHDA and CDR2 SQIVND (reference sequence). CDR3 length equals 11 residues. Trimming left V 8 bases short and J 5 bases short, with 10 bases between. The CDR3 reads CASQKEDEQYF. The CDR3 nucleotides are TGTGCCAGTCAGAAGGAGGACGAGCAGTACTTC.

The chain links TRBV28 to TRBJ1-5; D may be TRBD1 (5 bases). Germline CDR1 and CDR2: MDHEN and SYDVKM. The CDR3 totals 15 residues. V was pared by 4 bases and J by 1 base, with 11 bases between. The CDR3 loop is CASSYRGISNQPQHF. CDR3 nucleotides: TGTGCCAGCAGTTATAGGGGTATAAGCAATCAGCCCCAGCATTTT.

The chain is built from TRBV7-2 and TRBJ2-7; 8 bases map to TRBD1. J was trimmed by 3 bases and V by 1 base; bases with no gene match: 8. In germline, CDR1 is SGHTA, CDR2 FQGNSA. This CDR3 contains 16 residues. CDR3 loop: CASSLVLTGGNYEQYF. The CDR3 DNA reads TGTGCCAGCAGCTTAGTGCTTACAGGGGGGAACTACGAGCAGTACTTC.

A single count supports this clone. This sequence joins TRBV6-1 and TRBJ2-7; D gene uncertain. Trimming took off 2 bases at V and 0 bases at J, with 8 bases between the two ends. Germline CDR1 reads MNHNS; CDR2 reads SASEGT. The CDR3 runs 14 residues. CDR3 DNA sequence: TGTGCCAGCAGTGAAAGCTACTACTCCTACGAGCAGTACTTC. Amino acid sequence: CASSESYYSYEQYF.

The V gene is TRBV4-1, the J gene TRBJ2-2; 9 bases agree with TRBD2. The length of the CDR3 is 21 residues. V shed 1 base, J shed 5 bases, and the junction held 20 bases outside the gene matches. Germline lookup yields CDR1 MGHRA and CDR2 YSYEKL. CDR3 residues: CASSQVPSVGLALRNTGELFF. The CDR3 nucleotides read TGCGCCAGCAGCCAAGTCCCGTCGGTCGGACTAGCGTTGCGGAATACCGGGGAGCTGTTTTTT.

This clone appeared a few times. The chain combines TRBV7-3 with TRBJ2-3; TRBD2 agrees at 13 bases. V lost 5 bases and J lost 1; bases outside the gene matches: 6. There are 17 residues in the CDR3. Germline CDR1 SGHTA, CDR2 FQGTGA. CDR3 bases: TGTGCCAGCAGCCCCACCGGGACTAGCGGGGGCACAGATACGCAGTATTTT. This encodes CASSPTGTSGGTDTQYF.

This chain uses TRBV19 with TRBJ2-5; 7 nucleotides line up with TRBD2. CDR3 length: 15 amino acids. V dropped 3 bases and J dropped 1; count of bases not matched to a gene: 5. In germline, CDR1 is LNHDA, CDR2 SQIVND (reference sequence). CDR3 sequence: CASSIGGTIQETQYF. The DNA of the CDR3 is TGTGCCAGTAGTATCGGGGGGACGATCCAAGAGACCCAGTACTTC.

This chain links TRBV28 with TRBJ2-7, with TRBD2 matching over 11 bases. V lost 5 bases and J lost 1; bases outside the gene matches: 7. The CDR3 runs 16 residues. Germline values: CDR1 MDHEN, CDR2 SYDVKM. In DNA, the CDR3 is TGTGCCAGCAGTCGATCTCGACTAGCGGGATCCTACGAGCAGTACTTC. Protein sequence: CASSRSRLAGSYEQYF.

The rearrangement joins TRBV28 to TRBJ1-4; D is perhaps TRBD1 (6 bases). This CDR3 is built from 13 residues. The germline V and J ends were trimmed by 10 bases and 4 bases, with 13 bases remaining between them. Germline V gene sequence: CDR1 MDHEN, CDR2 SYDVKM. CDR3 sequence reads: CAIRGALNEKLFF. CDR3 nucleotide sequence: TGTGCCATCCGGGGGGCCCTTAATGAAAAACTGTTTTTT. The whole variable domain, remainder taken from reference TRBV28 and TRBJ1-4, is DVKVTQSSRYLVKRTGEKVFLECVQDMDHENMFWYRQDPGLGLRLIYFSYDVKMKEKGDIPEGYSVSREKKERFSLILESASTNQTSMYLCAIRGALNEKLFFGSGTQLSVL.

The gene calls are TRBV4-2 and TRBJ2-5, with D possibly being TRBD2 (7 bases). Germline values: CDR1 LGHNA, CDR2 YNFKEQ. CDR3 size: 17 residues. The V and J ends lost 4 bases and 7 bases respectively, with 25 bases between them. Here the CDR3 reads CASSPSGGAKSKGTQYF. The CDR3 DNA reads TGTGCCAGCAGCCCCAGTGGGGGGGCTAAATCCAAAGGGACCCAGTACTTC.

CDR3 protein: CASSDQGGRAETQYF. The CDR3 coding sequence is TGTGCCAGCAGCGACCAGGGGGGGAGAGCGGAGACCCAGTACTTC. The V gene is TRBV14, the J gene TRBJ2-5, with D perhaps TRBD1 or TRBD2 (7 bases each). V lost 5 bases to trimming and J lost 5 bases, with 18 bases between them. Per germline, CDR1 SGHDN and CDR2 FVKESK. This CDR3 contains 15 residues.

A single count supports this clone. V usage is TRBV4-1 and J usage is TRBJ2-3; the match to TRBD2 covers 9 bases. The CDR3 length is 16 residues. The V gene end was trimmed by 8 bases and the J gene end by 2 bases; junction bases not matched to a gene: 11. Germline values: CDR1 MGHRA, CDR2 YSYEKL. CDR3 protein: CASSLAAGGNTDTQYF. The CDR3 region has the DNA TGCGCCAGCTCCTTGGCGGCGGGAGGGAACACAGATACGCAGTATTTT.

The chain employs TRBV7-2 and TRBJ2-7, with 13 positions matching TRBD2. The CDR3 consists of 15 residues. Per the germline V gene, CDR1 is SGHTA and CDR2 is FQGNSA. Trimming removed 4 bases from V and 2 bases from J; junction bases left unmatched: 2. For the CDR3, the DNA is TGTGCCAGCAGCTACGGGACTAGCGGGACCTACGAGCAGTACTTC. Translation: CASSYGTSGTYEQYF.

The chain joins TRBV15 to TRBJ2-7, with 12 bases identical to TRBD1. This CDR3 spans 16 amino acids. Germline CDR1 is LNHNV and CDR2 is YYDKDF (reference sequence). V lost 5 bases and J lost 6; bases outside the gene matches: 11. The CDR3 here is CATSLPSGQGAREQYF. Written as DNA, the CDR3 is TGTGCCACCAGCTTGCCCTCGGGACAGGGGGCCCGCGAGCAGTACTTC.

The gene calls are TRBV5-1 and TRBJ2-1, with TRBD2 identical over 7 bases. Trimming removed 7 bases from V and 3 bases from J; junction bases left unmatched: 1. CDR1 is SGHRS, CDR2 YFSETQ, per germline. The CDR3 covers 12 residues. CDR3: CASRDYYNEQFF. The CDR3 DNA follows: TGCGCCAGCCGGGACTACTACAATGAGCAGTTCTTC.

V and J are TRBV19 and TRBJ2-2, with 9 bases that match TRBD1. Trimming took 6 bases from V and 9 from J; bases not matched to a gene: 8. The CDR3 runs to 14 residues. Germline CDR1 LNHDA, CDR2 SQIVND (reference sequence). In DNA, the CDR3 is TGTGCCAGTAGGAAGGACAGGGGAGTCTGGGAGCTGTTTTTT. Protein sequence: CASRKDRGVWELFF.

The chain carries TRBV29-1 and TRBJ1-3; a weak D match, TRBD1 (5 bases). CDR1 is SQVTM and CDR2 is ANQGSEA in the germline V gene. The germline V and J ends were trimmed by 5 bases and 0 bases, with 14 bases remaining between them. This CDR3 is 15 amino acids long. The CDR3 DNA reads as TGCAGCGTTCTGAAGGACACGCGCTCTGGAAACACCATATATTTT. Its translation: CSVLKDTRSGNTIYF.

The chain is built from TRBV15 and TRBJ1-4, with no clear D. The CDR3 spans 16 residues. The V end lost 1 base, the J end lost 4 bases, and 13 bases lay between the germline ends. Germline CDR1 reads LNHNV; CDR2 reads YYDKDF (reference sequence). The CDR3 bases are TGTGCCACCAGCAGAGGTGGAACAGCAAATAATGAAAAACTGTTTTTT. It encodes CATSRGGTANNEKLFF.

The DNA of the CDR3 is TGTGCCAGCTCTCCTAGGGGAAACTCCTACAATGAGCAGTTCTTC. Its translation is CASSPRGNSYNEQFF. The genes are TRBV18 and TRBJ2-1; D is perhaps TRBD1 (5 bases). V was shortened by 6 bases and J by 0 bases, with 12 bases between the two germline ends. Germline V gene lookup returns CDR1 KGHSH and CDR2 LQKENI. This CDR3 comprises 15 residues.

CDR3 protein: CASSELGQGLQETQYF. The CDR3, as DNA: TGTGCCAGCAGTGAATTAGGGCAGGGCCTCCAAGAGACCCAGTACTTC. The chain uses TRBV25-1 and TRBJ2-5; possible D gene TRBD1, 5 bases. Per germline, CDR1 MGHDK and CDR2 SYGVNS. The length of the CDR3 is 16 residues. The V end was cut by 1 base, the J end by 1 base, with 13 bases between.

CDR3 in DNA: TGTGCCAGTAGTCCTCGGAGGGGAGGGACGTACCCGAGCTCCTACAATGAGCAGTTCTTC. Its translation is CASSPRRGGTYPSSYNEQFF. The chain couples TRBV19 to TRBJ2-1; 7 bases map to TRBD2. Germline assignment: CDR1 LNHDA and CDR2 SQIVND (reference sequence). This CDR3 is 20 amino acids long. J lost 0 bases, V lost 5 bases, and 19 bases had no gene match. The variable domain in full, completed from reference TRBV19 and TRBJ2-1, reads DGGITQSPKYLFRKEGQNVTLSCEQNLNHDAMYWYRQDPGQGLRLIYYSQIVNDFQKGDIAEGYSVSREKKESFPLTVTSAQKNPTAFYLCASSPRRGGTYPSSYNEQFFGPGTRLTVL.

This clone came up a few times. The chain recombines TRBV28 with TRBJ2-1; D uncertain. The CDR3 has 14 amino acids. V gave up 8 bases and J gave up 0 bases, with 11 bases separating them. CDR1 and CDR2 from the germline V gene are MDHEN and SYDVKM. The CDR3 reads CASEGWGSYNEQFF. The CDR3 DNA sequence: TGTGCCAGCGAAGGGTGGGGCTCCTACAATGAGCAGTTCTTC.

The J gene is TRBJ1-1, the V gene TRBV29-1; a weak D match, TRBD1 (6 bases). Germline V gene data show CDR1 as SQVTM and CDR2 as ANQGSEA. The V end was cut by 7 bases, the J end by 7 bases, with 13 bases between. The CDR3 has 11 amino acids. The CDR3 here is CSGQGNGEAFF. In DNA, the CDR3 is TGCAGCGGTCAGGGGAACGGTGAAGCTTTCTTT.